These 17 T cell receptor beta chains were all obtained from the same sample, sequenced in a study of blood T cell repertoires in COVID-19 (dated by TCRdb to about 2020). Receptors were amplified or captured by the immunoSEQ multiplex PCR assay. TCRdb holds this immuneACCESS table with in-frame rearrangements only. Some clones are missing; in checked studies, unresolved V genes explain under half, and the rest has no known cause. This sample lists about 150,000 clones; 84% were detected once. The ten top clones hold roughly 9.8% of the sample. Sample: peripheral blood. Source of these receptors: a woman between 50 and 59 years old with acute or convalescent COVID-19.

The chain carries TRBV6-1 and TRBJ2-7; TRBD1 aligns across 8 bases. The CDR3 has 16 amino acids. Trimming at V came to 2 bases and at J to 4 bases, leaving 10 bases not matched to a gene. Germline V gene sequence: CDR1 MNHNS, CDR2 SASEGT. The CDR3 spells CASSESIAGGKYEQYF. As DNA, the CDR3 is TGTGCCAGCAGTGAATCAATTGCAGGGGGCAAGTACGAGCAGTACTTC.

This clone was found a few times. The rearrangement links TRBV15 to TRBJ2-2, with unresolved D. The V and J ends lost 0 bases and 4 bases respectively, with 6 bases between them. The CDR3 is made up of 14 amino acids. The germline V gene encodes CDR1 LNHNV and CDR2 YYDKDF (reference sequence). CDR3 sequence (DNA): TGTGCCACCAGCAGAGATAGGAGCACCGGGGAGCTGTTTTTT. Encoded protein: CATSRDRSTGELFF.

This clone was seen only a few times. The J gene is TRBJ2-5, the V gene TRBV7-6, with TRBD2 identical over 9 bases. Germline V gene sequence: CDR1 SGHVS, CDR2 FNYEAQ. Trimming at V came to 2 bases and at J to 4 bases, leaving 11 bases not matched to a gene. The length of the CDR3 is 17 residues. The DNA for the CDR3 is TGTGCCAGCAGCTTAAGGCTAGCGGGATATGGAGGAGAGACCCAGTACTTC. This sequence encodes CASSLRLAGYGGETQYF.

This chain connects TRBV6-5 to TRBJ2-3, with 7 bases that match TRBD2. CDR1 and CDR2 from the germline V gene are MNHEY and SVGAGI. The CDR3 consists of 15 residues. The V segment lost 0 bases and the J segment 3 bases; nucleotides outside the gene matches: 3. CDR3 region: CASSYSGGWTDTQYF. The CDR3, as DNA: TGTGCCAGCAGTTACTCCGGGGGGTGGACAGATACGCAGTATTTT.

Only one count was recorded for this clone. This chain uses TRBV15 with TRBJ1-5, with a possible D match to TRBD1 (6 bases). This CDR3 comprises 15 residues. Looked up from germline, CDR1 is LNHNV and CDR2 is YYDKDF (reference sequence). V lost 0 bases and J 2 bases, leaving 8 bases between the germline ends. The CDR3 bases are TGTGCCACCAGCAGAGAACGGACAGGCAATCAGCCCCAGCATTTT. Translated: CATSRERTGNQPQHF.

The chain employs TRBV3-1 (or the pseudogene TRBV3-2) and TRBJ1-4, with 8 bases identical to TRBD1. In germline, CDR1 is LGHDT, CDR2 YNNKEL (reference sequence). The CDR3 spans 16 residues. With 0 bases clipped from V and 6 bases from J, the junction kept 6 bases outside the gene matches. CDR3 coding DNA: TGTGCCAGCAGCCAAGATATGACAGGGGACGATGAAAAACTGTTTTTT. Its translation: CASSQDMTGDDEKLFF.

The chain joins TRBV28 to TRBJ2-1, with 7 positions matching TRBD1. CDR1 MDHEN and CDR2 SYDVKM come from the germline V gene. This CDR3 comprises 15 residues. Trimming took 6 bases from V and 0 from J; bases not matched to a gene: 5. As DNA, the CDR3 is TGTGCCAGCAGGGGGGACAGCCACTCCTACAATGAGCAGTTCTTC. It is translated as CASRGDSHSYNEQFF.

The chain couples TRBV21-1 to TRBJ1-2; the table's D call, TRBD1, was not checked against the DNA. TRBV21-1 is an annotated pseudogene. The CDR3 is 18 residues long. The CDR3 nucleotides are TGTGCCAGCAGCAAAGGCCCAGGGAACGGTTGGAGAAGCTATGGCTACACCTTC. Translated: CASSKGPGNGWRSYGYTF.

This sequence joins TRBV19 and TRBJ2-7, with 8 bases identical to TRBD1. The CDR3 sequence is 15 residues long. Germline V gene sequence: CDR1 LNHDA, CDR2 SQIVND (reference sequence). J lost 0 bases, V lost 4 bases, and 5 bases had no gene match. CDR3 sequence (DNA): TGTGCCAGTAGTACATGGACAGGGAGCTCCTACGAGCAGTACTTC. The encoded protein is CASSTWTGSSYEQYF.

The rearrangement uses TRBV5-8 and TRBJ2-1; TRBD2 agrees at 11 bases. CDR1 is SGHTS, CDR2 YDEGEE, per germline. With V trimmed by 2 bases and J by 9 bases, 7 bases remained unmatched. This CDR3 is 15 amino acids long. The CDR3 region is CASSFVTSGSGEQFF. Here the CDR3 DNA reads TGTGCCAGCAGCTTCGTCACTAGCGGGAGTGGTGAGCAGTTCTTC.

This chain joins TRBV6-4 and TRBJ2-1, with 8 bases lining up with TRBD2. J gave up 8 bases and V 3 bases, and 12 bases lay outside the gene matches. Germline V gene data show CDR1 as MRHNA and CDR2 as SNTAGT. This CDR3 has 16 amino acids. CDR3 sequence reads: CASSENLGTRTDEQFF. For the CDR3, the DNA is TGTGCCAGCAGTGAGAATCTCGGGACTAGGACGGATGAGCAGTTCTTC.

V is TRBV5-1 and J is TRBJ1-2; no clear D. The germline gives CDR1 SGHRS, CDR2 YFSETQ. V shed 0 bases and J shed 5 bases, with 5 bases lying between them. CDR3 size: 12 residues. Here the CDR3 DNA reads TGCGCCAGCAGCTTGGCGGGATATGGCTACACCTTC. It specifies CASSLAGYGYTF.

The CDR3 is CASSLSQGVVYEQYF. For the CDR3, the DNA is TGTGCCAGCAGCTTGTCTCAGGGGGTTGTCTACGAGCAGTACTTC. The chain uses TRBV5-6 and TRBJ2-7; 7 positions agree with TRBD1. V was pared by 1 base and J by 3 bases, with 7 bases of the junction left unmatched. The germline V gene encodes CDR1 SGHDT and CDR2 YYEEEE. The CDR3 totals 15 residues.

The J gene is TRBJ2-6, the V gene TRBV6-5, with D tentatively TRBD2 (5 bases). This CDR3 has 15 amino acids. V lost 7 bases and J 0 bases, leaving 10 bases between the germline ends. Germline V gene lookup returns CDR1 MNHEY and CDR2 SVGAGI. CDR3 sequence (DNA): TGTGCCAGCAATGGACGGGACTCTGGGGCCAACGTCCTGACTTTC. Translated, it gives CASNGRDSGANVLTF.

The V call is TRBV7-8, the J call TRBJ2-7; D gene uncertain. In germline, CDR1 is SGHVS, CDR2 FQNEAQ. V was trimmed by 5 bases and J by 12 bases, leaving 14 bases between them. The CDR3 spans 11 residues. CDR3 loop: CASSPGQWWYF. The CDR3 nucleotides read TGTGCCAGCAGCCCTGGGCAGTGGTGGTACTTC.

V usage is TRBV9 and J usage is TRBJ2-2, with 8 bases aligning to TRBD2. Germline values: CDR1 SGDLS, CDR2 YYNGEE. Germline trimming cut 5 bases from V and 7 bases from J; bases unmatched to any gene: 10. There are 15 residues in the CDR3. The CDR3 bases are TGTGCCAGCAGTCTGAGGACTAGCTCGGTCGGGGAGCTGTTTTTT. Translated: CASSLRTSSVGELFF.

The chain employs TRBV5-4 and TRBJ2-7; 8 bases fit TRBD2. CDR1 is SGHNT and CDR2 is YYREEE in the germline V gene (reference sequence). This CDR3 spans 17 amino acids. V gave up 0 bases and J gave up 8 bases; unmatched junction bases: 16. The CDR3 DNA reads TGTGCCAGCAGCTTGGGGCGGAGTTCAGCGGGGGAGCCCCAGCAGTACTTC. Amino acid sequence: CASSLGRSSAGEPQQYF.